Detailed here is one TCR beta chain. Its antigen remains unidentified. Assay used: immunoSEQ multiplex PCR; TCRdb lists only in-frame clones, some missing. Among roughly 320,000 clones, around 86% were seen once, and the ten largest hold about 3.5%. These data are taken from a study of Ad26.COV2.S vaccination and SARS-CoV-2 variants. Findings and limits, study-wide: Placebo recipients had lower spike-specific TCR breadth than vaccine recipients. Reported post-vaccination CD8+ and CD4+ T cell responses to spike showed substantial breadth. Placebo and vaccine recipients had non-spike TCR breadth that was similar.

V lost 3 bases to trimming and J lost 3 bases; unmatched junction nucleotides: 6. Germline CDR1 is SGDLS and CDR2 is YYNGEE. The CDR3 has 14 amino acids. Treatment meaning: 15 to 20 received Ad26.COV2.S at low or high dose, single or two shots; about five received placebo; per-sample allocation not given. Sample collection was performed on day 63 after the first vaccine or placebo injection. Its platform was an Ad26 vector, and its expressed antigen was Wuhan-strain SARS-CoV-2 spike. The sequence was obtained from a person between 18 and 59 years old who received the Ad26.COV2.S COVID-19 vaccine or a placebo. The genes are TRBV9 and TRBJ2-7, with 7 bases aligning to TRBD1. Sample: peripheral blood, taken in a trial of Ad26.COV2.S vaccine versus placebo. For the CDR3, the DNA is TGTGCCAGCAGCGCCGGGACAGCTAACTACGAGCAGTACTTC. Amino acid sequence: CASSAGTANYEQYF. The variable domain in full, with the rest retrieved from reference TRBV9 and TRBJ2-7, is DSGVTQTPKHLITATGQRVTLRCSPRSGDLSVYWYQQSLDQGLQFLIQYYNGEERAKGNILERFSAQQFPDLHSELNLSSLELGDSALYFCASSAGTANYEQYFGPGTRLTVT.